The sequence of this TCR beta chain was determined in a study of blood T cell repertoires in COVID-19. The overall study: The United States, Italy and Spain provided the acute and convalescent COVID-19 samples. Sources were T cells, B-cell-depleted T cells, or PBMCs; the material itself was cDNA or gDNA.

Study processing details: Nucleated cell counts were estimated from reference gene primer amplification. The table came from immunoSEQ multiplex PCR; TCRdb's copy has only in-frame clones and leaves some out. V, J and clone size derive from that table, while D and trimming were established from the DNA sequence. The sample contains some 190,000 clones, roughly 84% of which appear only once. Germline CDR1 and CDR2: GTSNPN and SVGIG (reference sequence). V was trimmed by 0 bases and J by 11 bases, leaving 11 bases between them. The CDR3 runs to 12 residues. The receptor's source is an elderly woman with active or convalescent COVID-19. The sequencing sample was made of peripheral blood. The rearrangement joins TRBV30 to TRBJ1-5; D is possibly TRBD1 (6 bases). The CDR3 region is CAWSVERQAQHF. CDR3 nucleotide sequence: TGTGCCTGGAGTGTAGAGAGACAGGCCCAGCATTTT.